This entry is about one TCR beta chain. Its cognate antigen is unknown. V lost 9 bases and J 0 bases, leaving 17 bases between the germline ends. CDR1 MNHNS and CDR2 SASEGT come from the germline V gene. There are 15 residues in the CDR3. Authors' methods: ImmunoSEQ output lacked quality scores and full-length reads, limiting matched filtering. Profiled with immunoSEQ multiplex PCR; TCRdb holds only in-frame clones, not every one. V and J calls and clone size follow that table, whereas D and trimming were derived from the DNA. This sample carries some 1.5 million clones, 96% of them seen once, and the ten largest clones take roughly 1.2%. This entry belongs to a study of shared clonotypes between healthy human individuals. Findings of the study overall: Lower generation probabilities were found for non-shared clonotypes than for those shared by all four donors.

V gene TRBV6-1 combines with J gene TRBJ1-1, with D tentatively TRBD1 (5 bases). The sequenced sample consisted of naive CD4+ T cells sorted from blood. Subset described: CD45RA+ positively selected. This receptor was taken from a man in his thirties or forties in good health. The CDR3 bases are TGTGCCAGTCCCGGGGCTCAAGCGTTGAACACTGAAGCTTTCTTT. Its translation: CASPGAQALNTEAFF.